This paragraph covers one T cell receptor (beta chain) sequence. In the original analysis: Amplified reference gene primers provided the basis for estimating nucleated cell counts. Assay: immunoSEQ multiplex PCR; the TCRdb copy retains only in-frame clones and omits some. V and J calls and clone size come straight from that table; D and trimming were deduced from the DNA. The sample carries some 250,000 clones, 88% recorded once. V trimming: 7 bases; J trimming: 1 base; junction bases outside the gene matches: 7. Germline V CDR1 and CDR2: SGHDN, FVKESK. The CDR3 is made up of 15 amino acids. This sample is drawn from a study of blood T cell repertoires in COVID-19. As for the study in general: The samples span acute and convalescent COVID-19 from the United States, Italy and Spain.

The source material was peripheral blood. The chain carries TRBV14 and TRBJ2-1; 7 nucleotides match TRBD1. The clonotype comes from a middle-aged woman who had recovered from COVID-19. CDR3 region: CASTRTGRSYNEQFF. Here the CDR3 DNA reads TGTGCCAGCACGCGGACAGGCCGGTCCTACAATGAGCAGTTCTTC.